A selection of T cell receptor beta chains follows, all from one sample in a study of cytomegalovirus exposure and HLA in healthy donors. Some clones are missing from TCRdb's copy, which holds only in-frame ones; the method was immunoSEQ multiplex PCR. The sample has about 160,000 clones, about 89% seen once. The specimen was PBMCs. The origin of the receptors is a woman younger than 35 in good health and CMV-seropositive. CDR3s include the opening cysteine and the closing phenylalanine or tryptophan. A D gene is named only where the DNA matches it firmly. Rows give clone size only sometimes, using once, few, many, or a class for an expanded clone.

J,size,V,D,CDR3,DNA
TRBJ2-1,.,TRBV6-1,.,CASSEEWRSSYNEQFF,TGTGCCAGCAGTGAAGAGTGGAGGAGCTCCTACAATGAGCAGTTCTTC
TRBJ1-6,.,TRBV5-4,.,CASSLGTVRNSPLHF,TGTGCCAGCAGCTTGGGTACGGTCCGCAATTCACCCCTCCACTTT
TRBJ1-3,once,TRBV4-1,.,CASSQDISGAGNTIYF,TGCGCCAGCAGCCAAGATATCAGCGGGGCCGGAAACACCATATATTTT
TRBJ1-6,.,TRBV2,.,CASSESGHSPLHF,TGTGCCAGCAGTGAGTCAGGTCATTCACCCCTCCACTTT
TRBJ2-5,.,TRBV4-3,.,CASSQGSLASVKQTQYF,TGCGCCAGCAGCCAAGGGTCGTTGGCTAGCGTAAAGCAGACCCAGTACTTC
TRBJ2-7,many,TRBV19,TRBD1,CASSLGQGRRYEQYF,TGTGCCAGTAGTTTAGGACAGGGACGGCGGTACGAGCAGTACTTC
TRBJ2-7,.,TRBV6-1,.,CASSEELTYEQYF,TGTGCCAGCAGTGAAGAGCTGACCTACGAGCAGTACTTC
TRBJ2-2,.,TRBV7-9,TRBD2,CASSQAGGRTGELFF,TGTGCCAGCAGCCAGGCGGGGGGCCGGACCGGGGAGCTGTTTTTT
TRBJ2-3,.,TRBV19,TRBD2,CASTNLYRTSARTDTQYF,TGTGCCAGTACCAATCTTTACCGGACTAGCGCCCGCACAGATACGCAGTATTTT
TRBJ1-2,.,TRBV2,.,CASAGNYGYTF,TGTGCCAGCGCGGGGAATTATGGCTACACCTTC
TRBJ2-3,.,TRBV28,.,CASSSFDTQYF,TGTGCCAGCAGTTCTTTTGATACGCAGTATTTT
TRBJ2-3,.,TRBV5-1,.,CASSLGTESTDTQYF,TGCGCCAGCAGCTTGGGAACGGAGAGCACAGATACGCAGTATTTT
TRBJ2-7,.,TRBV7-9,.,CASSSEDGSYEQYF,TGTGCCAGCAGCAGCGAAGACGGCTCCTACGAGCAGTACTTC
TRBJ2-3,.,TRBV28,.,CASSPSTDRRSVGEDTQYF,TGTGCCAGCAGTCCGTCAACCGACAGGCGGTCAGTGGGAGAAGATACGCAGTATTTT
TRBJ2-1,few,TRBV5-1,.,CASTRVTGQMNEQFF,TGCGCCTCGACAAGGGTAACTGGACAGATGAATGAGCAGTTCTTC
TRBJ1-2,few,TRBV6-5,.,CASSLTRNYGYTF,TGTGCCAGCAGTCTTACAAGAAACTATGGCTACACCTTC
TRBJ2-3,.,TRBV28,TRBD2,CASSLLAGALSHF,TGTGCCAGCAGTTTGCTAGCGGGTGCCCTCAGCCATTTT
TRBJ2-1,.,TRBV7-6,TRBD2,CASSGLAGGSSNEQFF,TGTGCCAGCTCAGGGCTAGCGGGAGGATCTAGCAATGAGCAGTTCTTC
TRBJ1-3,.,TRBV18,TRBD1,CASSLTGDGNTIYF,TGTGCCAGCTCCTTGACAGGGGACGGAAACACCATATATTTT
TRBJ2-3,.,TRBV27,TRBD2,CASSSGLAGGTDTQYF,TGTGCCAGCAGTTCCGGACTAGCCGGGGGTACAGATACGCAGTATTTT
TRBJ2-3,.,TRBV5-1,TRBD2,CASSLGGSYTDTQYF,TGCGCCAGCAGCTTGGGCGGGAGCTACACAGATACGCAGTATTTT
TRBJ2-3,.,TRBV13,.,CASSLGLRSTDTQYF,TGTGCCAGCAGCTTAGGGCTTCGGAGCACAGATACGCAGTATTTT
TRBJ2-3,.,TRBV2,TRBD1,CASSGGQGAKDTQYF,TGTGCCAGCAGTGGGGGACAGGGGGCCAAAGATACGCAGTATTTT
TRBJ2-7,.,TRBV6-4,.,CASSGRQGGSYEQYF,TGTGCCAGCAGCGGCCGGCAGGGGGGCTCCTACGAGCAGTACTTC
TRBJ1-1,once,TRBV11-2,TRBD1,CASSLTSGGTGAEAFF,TGTGCCAGCAGCTTAACCTCAGGGGGCACAGGGGCTGAAGCTTTCTTT
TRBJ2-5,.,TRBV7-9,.,CASSVGVSFQETQYF,TGTGCCAGCAGCGTCGGGGTATCATTCCAAGAGACCCAGTACTTC
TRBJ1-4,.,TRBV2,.,CASSEGFLATNEKLFF,TGTGCCAGCAGTGAAGGATTTCTAGCAACTAATGAAAAACTGTTTTTT
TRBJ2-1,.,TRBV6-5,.,CASSLGGNSYNEQFF,TGTGCCAGCAGCCTCGGGGGTAACTCCTACAATGAGCAGTTCTTC
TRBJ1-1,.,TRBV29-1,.,CSVVPFTGHKEAFF,TGCAGCGTCGTTCCATTTACAGGGCATAAAGAAGCTTTCTTT
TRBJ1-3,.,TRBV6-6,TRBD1,CASSYGNRGGNTIYF,TGTGCCAGCAGTTACGGGAACAGGGGTGGAAACACCATATATTTT
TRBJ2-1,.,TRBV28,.,CASRSPTSPGFF,TGTGCCAGCAGGTCCCCTACTAGTCCGGGGTTCTTC
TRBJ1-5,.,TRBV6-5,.,CASSGGGHSNQPQHF,TGTGCCAGCAGTGGGGGGGGGCATAGCAATCAGCCCCAGCATTTT
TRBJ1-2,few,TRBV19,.,CASSVGGSYGYTF,TGTGCCAGTAGCGTCGGGGGTAGCTATGGCTACACCTTC
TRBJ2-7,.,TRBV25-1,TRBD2,CASSRTSGGPYEQYF,TGTGCCAGCAGCCGCACTAGCGGGGGCCCCTACGAGCAGTACTTC
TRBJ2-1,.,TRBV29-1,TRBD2,CSVDWASGPRSYNEQFF,TGCAGCGTTGATTGGGCTAGCGGTCCTCGCTCCTACAATGAGCAGTTCTTC
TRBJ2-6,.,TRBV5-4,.,CASSWPGANVLTF,TGTGCCAGCAGTTGGCCCGGGGCCAACGTCCTGACTTTC
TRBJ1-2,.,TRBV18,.,CASSAGVINYGYTF,TGTGCCAGCTCAGCAGGGGTCATTAACTATGGCTACACCTTC
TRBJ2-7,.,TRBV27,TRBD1,CASSSTGTGLHEQYF,TGTGCCAGCAGTTCAACCGGGACAGGGCTCCACGAGCAGTACTTC
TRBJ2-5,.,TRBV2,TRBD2,CASQEEGLAAKTQYF,TGTGCCAGCCAAGAAGAGGGGCTAGCGGCCAAGACCCAGTACTTC
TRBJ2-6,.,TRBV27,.,CASSLLDSSGANVLTF,TGTGCCAGCAGTTTATTAGACAGCTCTGGGGCCAACGTCCTGACTTTC
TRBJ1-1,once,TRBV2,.,CASSHRTTGTAGTEAFF,TGTGCCAGCAGCCACAGAACTACAGGGACGGCGGGCACTGAAGCTTTCTTT
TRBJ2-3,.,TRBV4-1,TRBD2,CASSLRTSSTDTQYF,TGCGCCAGCAGCCTTCGGACTAGCTCCACAGATACGCAGTATTTT
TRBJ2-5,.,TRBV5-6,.,CASSLWGEKYQETQYF,TGTGCCAGCAGCTTGTGGGGGGAGAAGTACCAAGAGACCCAGTACTTC
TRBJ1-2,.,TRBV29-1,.,CSVGDRTNYYGYTF,TGCAGCGTTGGCGACAGGACCAATTACTATGGCTACACCTTC
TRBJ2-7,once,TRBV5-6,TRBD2,CASSWTSNYEQYF,TGTGCCAGCAGCTGGACTAGCAACTACGAGCAGTACTTC